This entry lists 24 T cell receptor beta chains sequenced from one sample in a study of T cell changes during pregnancy in multiple sclerosis. The assay was immunoSEQ multiplex PCR, and TCRdb's table has in-frame clones only and misses some. The table lists about 76,000 clones, approximately 93% of them singletons, with approximately 2.5% in the top ten. Sample: peripheral blood, taken in the second trimester of pregnancy. These receptors were obtained from a female donor with multiple sclerosis, enrolled in a pregnancy study.

The chain combines TRBV13 with TRBJ2-7, with 8 bases that match TRBD1. The CDR3 has 15 residues. CDR1 is PRHDT, CDR2 FYEKMQ, per germline (reference sequence). The V and J ends lost 0 bases and 2 bases, in that order; junction bases with no gene match: 3. In nucleotides, the CDR3 is TGTGCCAGCAGCTTAGGGGACAGGGAAACCTACGAGCAGTACTTC. This sequence encodes CASSLGDRETYEQYF.

V usage is TRBV15 and J usage is TRBJ2-6; 7 nucleotides agree with TRBD1. The CDR3 sequence is 17 residues long. The junction had 4 bases not matched to a gene; V was cut back by 2 bases and J by 0 bases. The V gene's germline CDR1 is LNHNV and CDR2 YYDKDF (reference sequence). CDR3 bases: TGTGCCACCAGCAGACAGGGGGTGACCTCTGGGGCCAACGTCCTGACTTTC. Protein: CATSRQGVTSGANVLTF.

The chain joins TRBV2 to TRBJ1-2, with D possibly TRBD1 on 6 matching bases. The V end lost 7 bases, the J end lost 8 bases, and 20 bases lay between the germline ends. The CDR3 extends over 14 amino acids. From germline, CDR1 is SNHLY and CDR2 FYNNEI. In nucleotides, the CDR3 is TGTGCCAGCAACGTCGACAGGACCAGTGGGGGCTACACCTTC. This translates into CASNVDRTSGGYTF.

This clone showed up just a few times. The junction does not match germline at one end; this may be a read error. The chain couples TRBV2 to TRBJ1-1; D unresolved. Germline CDR1 reads SNHLY; CDR2 reads FYNNEI. CDR3 length equals 12 residues. The CDR3 protein is CATSWRNTEAFF. DNA for the CDR3: TGTGCCACCAGTTGGAGGAACACTGAAGCTTTCTTT.

The chain combines TRBV6-5 with TRBJ1-2, with TRBD1 matching 8 bases. Germline trimming cut 2 bases from V and 8 bases from J; bases unmatched to any gene: 13. There are 16 residues in the CDR3. From germline, CDR1 is MNHEY and CDR2 SVGAGI. The CDR3 spells CASSYRRGPTLVGYTF. The CDR3 DNA is TGTGCCAGCAGTTACCGCAGGGGGCCTACCCTCGTGGGCTACACCTTC.

This clone was picked up one time. This rearrangement joins TRBV11-2 to TRBJ1-1; D remains unclear. Germline V CDR1 and CDR2: SGHAT, FQNNGV. The CDR3 runs to 13 residues. V lost 0 bases, J lost 8 bases, and 10 bases lay in between. The chain's CDR3 is CASSLDLSREAFF. The DNA of the CDR3 is TGTGCCAGCAGCTTAGATCTGAGCAGGGAAGCTTTCTTT. Filled out from reference TRBV11-2 and TRBJ1-1, the complete variable domain reads EAGVAQSPRYKIIEKRQSVAFWCNPISGHATLYWYQQILGQGPKLLIQFQNNGVVDDSQLPKDRFSAERLKGVDSTLKIQPAKLEDSAVYLCASSLDLSREAFFGQGTRLTVV.

The chain uses TRBV27 and TRBJ2-3; 12 nucleotides align to TRBD2. Germline V CDR1 and CDR2: MNHEY, SMNVEV (reference sequence). V was pared by 6 bases and J by 2 bases, with 6 bases of the junction left unmatched. The CDR3 spans 16 residues. The CDR3 DNA follows: TGTGCCAGCAGCCGAAGACTAGCGGGGGACACAGATACGCAGTATTTT. The encoded protein is CASSRRLAGDTDTQYF.

This chain connects TRBV7-6 to TRBJ1-4; 8 nucleotides match TRBD1. The germline V gene has CDR1 SGHVS and CDR2 FNYEAQ. The junction had 6 bases not matched to a gene; V was cut back by 5 bases and J by 4 bases. The CDR3 totals 15 residues. The CDR3 region is CASSAWTGFNEKLFF. The CDR3 coding sequence is TGTGCCAGCAGCGCCTGGACAGGGTTTAATGAAAAACTGTTTTTT.

V gene TRBV19 combines with J gene TRBJ2-1, with TRBD1 identical over 8 bases. Unmatched junction bases numbered 15, after V lost 7 bases and J lost 4 bases. The CDR3 runs to 17 residues. Germline loops: CDR1 LNHDA, CDR2 SQIVND (reference sequence). CDR3 region: CASTRTGLTVGYNEQFF. In nucleotides, the CDR3 is TGTGCCAGTACTCGGACAGGGCTTACCGTGGGGTACAATGAGCAGTTCTTC.

The gene calls are TRBV6-1 and TRBJ1-2; 7 positions match TRBD1. V lost 8 bases and J lost 8; bases outside the gene matches: 14. The CDR3 totals 14 residues. The germline V gene encodes CDR1 MNHNS and CDR2 SASEGT. CDR3: CASERQGSFWGYTF. The DNA of the CDR3 is TGTGCCAGCGAGAGACAGGGTTCCTTTTGGGGCTACACCTTC.

V usage is TRBV19 and J usage is TRBJ2-1; 11 positions agree with TRBD2. V gave up 5 bases and J gave up 4 bases; unmatched junction bases: 1. The CDR3 is 14 residues long. Germline V CDR1 and CDR2: LNHDA, SQIVND (reference sequence). The CDR3 spells CASSSSGRYNEQFF. The CDR3 nucleotides read TGTGCCAGTAGTTCTAGCGGGAGGTACAATGAGCAGTTCTTC.

The table lists this clone with a count of one. The genes are TRBV6-1 and TRBJ1-4; the D is unclear. Germline V lookup: CDR1 MNHNS, CDR2 SASEGT. The CDR3 consists of 15 residues. Trimming removed 1 base from V and 7 bases from J, with 13 bases in between. The CDR3 loop reads CASSEGIIEGEKLFF. Written as DNA, the CDR3 is TGTGCCAGCAGTGAAGGGATTATCGAGGGTGAAAAACTGTTTTTT.

This chain uses TRBV4-2 with TRBJ1-2; TRBD1 might be the D (5 bases). There are 16 residues in the CDR3. Germline CDR1 LGHNA, CDR2 YNFKEQ. Trimming removed 2 bases at V and 7 bases at J, with 20 bases between. CDR3 sequence (DNA): TGTGCCAGCAGCCAAAAGAGTGGGGCCGTCTCGTTTGGCTACACCTTC. The encoded protein is CASSQKSGAVSFGYTF.

V gene TRBV30 combines with J gene TRBJ1-4; possibly TRBD1 for D (6 bases). Trimming left V 0 bases short and J 6 bases short, with 17 bases between. CDR1 GTSNPN and CDR2 SVGIG come from the germline V gene (reference sequence). This CDR3 spans 16 amino acids. The chain's CDR3 is CAWSVGGGRPYEKLFF. Written as DNA, the CDR3 is TGTGCCTGGAGTGTAGGGGGGGGCAGACCTTATGAAAAACTGTTTTTT.

This chain uses TRBV11-1 with TRBJ1-1, with a possible D match to TRBD1 (6 bases). CDR3 length: 14 residues. The V end lost 4 bases, the J end lost 0 bases, and 9 bases lay between the germline ends. Looked up from germline, CDR1 is SGHAT and CDR2 is FQDESV (reference sequence). The CDR3 coding sequence is TGTGCCAGCAGCTCCGGGACACTGAACACTGAAGCTTTCTTT. The encoded protein is CASSSGTLNTEAFF.

The rearrangement links TRBV5-4 to TRBJ2-7, with TRBD1 identical over 8 bases. Per germline, CDR1 SGHNT and CDR2 YYREEE (reference sequence). This CDR3 has 15 residues. V trimming: 4 bases; J trimming: 0 bases; junction bases outside the gene matches: 6. In DNA, the CDR3 is TGTGCCAGCAGCAGACGGACAGGGAGCTCCTACGAGCAGTACTTC. Protein: CASSRRTGSSYEQYF.

The rearrangement joins TRBV2 to TRBJ2-1; 10 bases map to TRBD2. Unmatched junction bases numbered 9, after V lost 6 bases and J lost 10 bases. CDR1 is SNHLY and CDR2 is FYNNEI in the germline V gene. The CDR3 contains 14 residues. DNA of the CDR3: TGTGCCAGCAGCAACAGCGGGGGGGCTGGCGAGCAGTTCTTC. Translation: CASSNSGGAGEQFF.

The chain couples TRBV2 to TRBJ1-2; D possibly corresponds to TRBD1 (6 bases). Germline V CDR1 and CDR2: SNHLY, FYNNEI. The V end lost 9 bases, the J end lost 8 bases, and 13 bases lay between the germline ends. The CDR3 is 11 residues long. CDR3 loop: CARATGMGYTF. The DNA for the CDR3 is TGTGCCAGGGCTACAGGGATGGGCTACACCTTC.

J is TRBJ2-7 and V is TRBV18, with TRBD1 matching over 8 bases. The length of the CDR3 is 15 residues. Per the germline V gene, CDR1 is KGHSH and CDR2 is LQKENI. J was trimmed by 7 bases and V by 2 bases; bases with no gene match: 10. Here the CDR3 DNA reads TGTGCCAGCTCACCAACAGGGGGGCAAGGGGAAGAGCAGTACTTC. This codes for CASSPTGGQGEEQYF. The variable domain in full, completed from reference TRBV18 and TRBJ2-7, reads NAGVMQNPRHLVRRRGQEARLRCSPMKGHSHVYWYRQLPEEGLKFMVYLQKENIIDESGMPKERFSAEFPKEGPSILRIQQVVRGDSAAYFCASSPTGGQGEEQYFGPGTRLTVT.

The J gene is TRBJ1-3, the V gene TRBV28; a possible D gene is TRBD1 (5 bases). The CDR3 length is 16 residues. V dropped 3 bases and J dropped 0 bases, with 12 bases sitting between them. Germline assignment: CDR1 MDHEN and CDR2 SYDVKM. CDR3 coding DNA: TGTGCCAGCAGTTTTGGAGGGGCCAGCTCTGGAAACACCATATATTTT. As protein: CASSFGGASSGNTIYF.

In its sample, this clone was seen once. V gene TRBV5-1 combines with J gene TRBJ2-2; 14 nucleotides line up with TRBD2. The CDR3 has 17 amino acids. J gave up 7 bases and V 3 bases, and 8 bases lay outside the gene matches. Germline V CDR1 and CDR2: SGHRS, YFSETQ. CDR3 nucleotide sequence: TGCGCCAGCAGCTACTCCGGACTAGCGGGGGGCAGCGGGGAGCTGTTTTTT. This codes for CASSYSGLAGGSGELFF.

This chain uses TRBV4-1 with TRBJ2-7; 11 nucleotides align to TRBD1. CDR1 and CDR2 from the germline V gene are MGHRA and YSYEKL. CDR3 size: 15 residues. V was clipped by 4 bases and J by 6 bases; unmatched bases: 8. The CDR3 loop reads CASSRTAGTGGEQYF. The CDR3 DNA reads as TGCGCCAGCAGCCGCACCGCCGGGACAGGGGGCGAGCAGTACTTC.

The J gene is TRBJ2-5, the V gene TRBV11-2; D may be TRBD2 (6 bases). CDR3 length: 14 residues. Germline V gene data show CDR1 as SGHAT and CDR2 as FQNNGV. V was trimmed by 6 bases and J by 1 base, leaving 12 bases between them. CDR3 region: CASSFQLAQETQYF. The CDR3, as DNA: TGTGCCAGCAGTTTTCAACTAGCCCAAGAGACCCAGTACTTC.

This chain joins TRBV4-1 and TRBJ2-1, with TRBD2 matching over 9 bases. The trim removed 7 bases at V and 0 bases at J, leaving 7 bases unmatched. The CDR3 is 16 amino acids. The germline V gene encodes CDR1 MGHRA and CDR2 YSYEKL. In nucleotides, the CDR3 is TGCGCCAGCAAAGGACTAGCGAGAAGCTCCTACAATGAGCAGTTCTTC. It specifies CASKGLARSSYNEQFF.